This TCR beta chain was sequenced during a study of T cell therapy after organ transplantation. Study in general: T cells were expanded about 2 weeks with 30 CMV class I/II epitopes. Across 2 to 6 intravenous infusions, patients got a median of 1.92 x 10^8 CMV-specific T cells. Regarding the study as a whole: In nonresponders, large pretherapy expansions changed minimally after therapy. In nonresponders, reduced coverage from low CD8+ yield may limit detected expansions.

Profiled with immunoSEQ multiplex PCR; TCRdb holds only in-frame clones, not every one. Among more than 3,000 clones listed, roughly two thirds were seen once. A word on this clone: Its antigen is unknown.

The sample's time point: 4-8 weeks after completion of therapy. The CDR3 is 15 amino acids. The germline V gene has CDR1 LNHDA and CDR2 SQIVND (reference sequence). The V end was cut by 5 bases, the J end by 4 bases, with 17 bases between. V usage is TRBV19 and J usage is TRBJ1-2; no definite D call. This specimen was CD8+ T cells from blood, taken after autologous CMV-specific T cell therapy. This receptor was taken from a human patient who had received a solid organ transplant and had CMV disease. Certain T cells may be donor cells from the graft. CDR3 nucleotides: TGTGCCAGTAGTGCAACCTCGACGGATGGCTATGGCTACACCTTC. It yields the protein CASSATSTDGYGYTF.